The rows below give T cell receptor beta chains drawn from one sample of a study of blood T cell repertoires in COVID-19. The table came from immunoSEQ multiplex PCR; TCRdb's copy has only in-frame clones and leaves some out. Among 200,000 to 300,000 clones listed, 70% to 90% were seen once. Sequenced material: PBMCs or T cells enriched from blood (not recorded which). Source of these receptors: a woman aged 50 to 65 with acute COVID-19. Each CDR3 is given with its conserved first and last residue. The D gene is left open where the match is weak. Clone size appears in some rows only: once, few, many, or a class for an expanded clone.

14,TRBJ2-3,.,.,TRBV5-1,TGCGCCAGCAGCTCCCGGGACAACACAGATACGCAGTATTTT,CASSSRDNTDTQYF
14,TRBJ1-1,.,TRBD1,TRBV2,TGTGCCAGCAGCACTTGGGACAGGGGCACTGAAGCTTTCTTT,CASSTWDRGTEAFF
15,TRBJ1-6,.,TRBD1,TRBV6-2/TRBV6-3,TGTGCCAGCAGTTACGGGGGGACAGGGGACTCACCCCTCCACTTT,CASSYGGTGDSPLHF
14,TRBJ1-2,once,TRBD1,TRBV4-2,TGTGCCAGCAGCCAATCCCGGACAGGCAGTGGCTACACCTTC,CASSQSRTGSGYTF
12,TRBJ1-1,.,.,TRBV2,TGTGCCAGCAGTGACTATACGACTGAAGCTTTCTTT,CASSDYTTEAFF
13,TRBJ1-1,.,.,TRBV5-1,TGCGCCAGCACCTCAGGGGTTCCGGCTGAAGCTTTCTTT,CASTSGVPAEAFF
12,TRBJ2-3,.,.,TRBV2,TGTGCCAGCGTAATCCGCACAGATACGCAGTATTTT,CASVIRTDTQYF
15,TRBJ1-1,once,TRBD1,TRBV5-1,TGCGCCAGCAGGGGGAACAGGGGTGGGTACACTGAAGCTTTCTTT,CASRGNRGGYTEAFF
13,TRBJ2-5,.,.,TRBV30,TGTGCCTGGAGTGCAGGGGTCGATTTCGCCCAGTACTTC,CAWSAGVDFAQYF
10,TRBJ1-1,once,.,TRBV30,TGTGCCTGGAGTTATACTGAAGCTTTCTTT,CAWSYTEAFF
14,TRBJ2-5,.,TRBD1,TRBV6-5,TGTGCCAGCAGTTGGAGAGGGGGCGGGGAGACCCAGTACTTC,CASSWRGGGETQYF
15,TRBJ2-7,.,.,TRBV25-1,TGTGCCAGCAGTGAATACGGCAGGATCGCCTACGAGCAGTACTTC,CASSEYGRIAYEQYF
13,TRBJ1-2,.,.,TRBV18,TGTGCCAGCTCACCACAGGGGCTTCATGGCTACACCTTC,CASSPQGLHGYTF
16,TRBJ1-2,few,TRBD1,TRBV29-1,TGCAGCGTTGAAGAGAGTGGTGACAGGGGGCAGGATGGCTACACCTTC,CSVEESGDRGQDGYTF
14,TRBJ1-4,.,.,TRBV7-9,TGTGCCAGCCCTAACGGCAGGGGAGGGGAAAAACTGTTTTTT,CASPNGRGGEKLFF
15,TRBJ1-5,.,.,TRBV5-6,TGTGCCAGCAGCTTGGGAGCAGGGGTCAATCAGCCCCAGCATTTT,CASSLGAGVNQPQHF
13,TRBJ2-1,.,TRBD1,TRBV27,TGTGCCAGCAAGCTGGGACAGTCGCCTGGGCAGTTCTTC,CASKLGQSPGQFF
14,TRBJ1-2,once,.,TRBV13,TGTGCCAGCTCTGTTGGACACACTAACTATGGCTACACCTTC,CASSVGHTNYGYTF
16,TRBJ2-3,.,TRBD2,TRBV2,TGTGCCAGCAGAGGACGGGGACTACCTAAGGGAGATACGCAGTATTTT,CASRGRGLPKGDTQYF
11,TRBJ1-1,.,.,TRBV19,TGTGCCAGTATGCGGCGTCTAGAAGCTTTCTTT,CASMRRLEAFF
15,TRBJ1-2,.,.,TRBV4-3,TGCGCCAGCAGCCAAGACACAAACGCCTTCGGGAGCTACACCTTC,CASSQDTNAFGSYTF
16,TRBJ1-5,.,.,TRBV30,TGTGCCTGGAGTGAAAAGGGCGGACTCGGCAATCAGCCCCAGCATTTT,CAWSEKGGLGNQPQHF
14,TRBJ1-6,.,TRBD1,TRBV6-5,TGTGCCAGCAGTACCGGGACAGAGTATTCACCCCTCCACTTT,CASSTGTEYSPLHF
15,TRBJ2-7,.,TRBD1,TRBV7-2,TGTGCCAGCAGCTTTTACAGGGGGGCTCTATACGAGCAGTACTTC,CASSFYRGALYEQYF
19,TRBJ1-4,.,TRBD1,TRBV4-2,TGTGCCAGCAGCCAAGATGGCCCCAGAGGGGGCCGAGGCGATGAAAAACTGTTTTTT,CASSQDGPRGGRGDEKLFF
16,TRBJ2-7,.,.,TRBV4-3,TGCGCCAGCAGCCAAGGGGGGGGCGGGGGAGCCTACGAGCAGTACTTC,CASSQGGGGGAYEQYF
15,TRBJ1-5,.,TRBD1,TRBV7-9,TGTGCCAGCAGCTGGGGACAGGGAGGTTACCAGCCCCAGCATTTT,CASSWGQGGYQPQHF
13,TRBJ1-1,few,TRBD1,TRBV13,TGTGCCAGCAGCTTCTTGACAGGGTCTGAAGCTTTCTTT,CASSFLTGSEAFF
15,TRBJ2-3,.,.,TRBV5-8,TGTGCCAGCAGCCTGGAGGGGGCAACTCCAGATACGCAGTATTTT,CASSLEGATPDTQYF
16,TRBJ1-5,few,.,TRBV6-1,TGTGCCAGCAGTGGCCCAGCGGTAACAGGGATTCAGCCCCAGCATTTT,CASSGPAVTGIQPQHF
13,TRBJ2-1,.,TRBD1,TRBV18,TGTGCCAGCTCACCCACAGGGGGCGGTGAGCAGTTCTTC,CASSPTGGGEQFF
15,TRBJ1-4,few,.,TRBV28,TGTGCCAGCCGCCCTCACGGGGGGGGGTATGAAAAACTGTTTTTT,CASRPHGGGYEKLFF
13,TRBJ2-7,.,TRBD1,TRBV5-1,TGCGCCAGCAGTCCGGGACAGATATACGAGCAGTACTTC,CASSPGQIYEQYF
14,TRBJ1-2,.,.,TRBV5-4,TGTGCCAGCAGCCTGTGGGGGCTGAGCTATGGCTACACCTTC,CASSLWGLSYGYTF
15,TRBJ1-3,.,.,TRBV3-1/TRBV3-2,TGTGCCAGCAGCCAAGGCGATACAGGGCTAAACACCATATATTTT,CASSQGDTGLNTIYF
12,TRBJ2-5,.,.,TRBV3-1/TRBV3-2,TGTGCCAGCAGCCAAGAGAGGAAGACCCAGTACTTC,CASSQERKTQYF
13,TRBJ1-1,.,.,TRBV7-9,TGTGCCAGCAGCCCGGGAATGAACACTGAAGCTTTCTTT,CASSPGMNTEAFF
13,TRBJ1-2,.,.,TRBV25-1,TGTGCCAGCAGTGAATCGTCGGTATATGGCTACACCTTC,CASSESSVYGYTF
18,TRBJ1-2,.,.,TRBV5-6,TGTGCCAGCAGCTGGTGGGGCCGAGGCGTGGGGGAGGACTATGGCTACACCTTC,CASSWWGRGVGEDYGYTF
15,TRBJ1-5,.,.,TRBV30,TGTGCCTGGAACCCGACGGGGTATAGCAATCAGCCCCAGCATTTT,CAWNPTGYSNQPQHF
13,TRBJ1-1,.,.,TRBV29-1,TGCAGCGTTGAAGGGGCGCGGGGGACTGAAGCTTTCTTT,CSVEGARGTEAFF
14,TRBJ1-4,.,TRBD1,TRBV19,TGTGCCAGTAGTAACACAGGGGGCGATGAAAAACTGTTTTTT,CASSNTGGDEKLFF
13,TRBJ2-5,.,.,TRBV12-3/TRBV12-4,TGTGCCAGCAGTTTTTCGGACCAAGAGACCCAGTACTTC,CASSFSDQETQYF
13,TRBJ1-2,once,.,TRBV6-2/TRBV6-3,TGTGCCAGCAGCTGGGACACAACCTATGGCTACACCTTC,CASSWDTTYGYTF
15,TRBJ2-5,.,TRBD2,TRBV9,TGTGCCAGCAGCGTAGAACTAGCGGGGGGTGAGACCCAGTACTTC,CASSVELAGGETQYF
15,TRBJ2-7,.,TRBD2,TRBV3-1/TRBV3-2,TGTGCCAGCAGCCAGATAGCGGGGGCCTCCTACGAGCAGTACTTC,CASSQIAGASYEQYF
16,TRBJ2-5,.,TRBD1,TRBV5-8,TGTGCCAGCAGCCCTCCGTCCGGGACAGGGGGAGAGACCCAGTACTTC,CASSPPSGTGGETQYF
15,TRBJ2-4,.,.,TRBV19,TGTGCCAGTAGTCTTGGACTCATAGCCAAAAACATTCAGTACTTC,CASSLGLIAKNIQYF
14,TRBJ1-2,.,TRBD1,TRBV7-2,TGTGCCAGCAGCCCGGTCACAGGGGACTATGGCTACACCTTC,CASSPVTGDYGYTF
14,TRBJ1-2,.,.,TRBV7-2,TGTGCCAGCAGCTTAGAGCCGGGAAACTATGGCTACACCTTC,CASSLEPGNYGYTF
14,TRBJ2-1,few,.,TRBV7-9,TGTGCCAGCAGCCCCCGACTAGTTAACAATGAGCAGTTCTTC,CASSPRLVNNEQFF
16,TRBJ1-4,.,TRBD1,TRBV5-4,TGTGCCAGCAGCTGGACAGGAGGGGGACCCAATGAAAAACTGTTTTTT,CASSWTGGGPNEKLFF
12,TRBJ1-2,.,TRBD1,TRBV30,TGTGCCTGGTCGGGACAGGGGGTAAGCTACACCTTC,CAWSGQGVSYTF
16,TRBJ2-7,.,TRBD1,TRBV6-2/TRBV6-3,TGTGCCAGCAGCTCCGCACCGGGACAGGGGGACTACGAGCAGTACTTC,CASSSAPGQGDYEQYF